This is a list of T cell receptor beta chains from one sample in a study of blood T cell repertoires in COVID-19. Clones were read by immunoSEQ multiplex PCR, and TCRdb kept only the in-frame ones, dropping some. The sample gives around 300,000 clones, around nine tenths of which show up once; 2.6% is in the top ten. Sequencing input: PBMCs or T cells enriched from blood (not recorded which). Receptors originate from a woman aged 18-29 years who had recovered from COVID-19. Both conserved end residues are part of each CDR3. D genes are given only for firm matches. Rows give clone size only sometimes, using once, few, many, or a class for an expanded clone.

CDR3 DNA: TGTGCCAGCAGCCCCCCCTTGTCAGATACGCAGTATTTT
CDR3 protein: CASSPPLSDTQYF
J gene: TRBJ2-3
V gene: TRBV7-3
clone size: -
D gene: -

CDR3 DNA: TGTGCCATCAGTGAGAACTTAGGGGCTAGCGGACAAGAGACCCAGTACTTC
CDR3 protein: CAISENLGASGQETQYF
J gene: TRBJ2-5
V gene: TRBV10-3
clone size: -
D gene: TRBD2

CDR3 DNA: TGTGCCAGCAGTCGGATCCGGGACAGACTAGCAACTAATGAAAAACTGTTTTTT
CDR3 protein: CASSRIRDRLATNEKLFF
J gene: TRBJ1-4
V gene: TRBV6-6
clone size: -
D gene: TRBD1

CDR3 DNA: TGTGCCAGCAGCGTAGAGCGGGGGTACACAGATACGCAGTATTTT
CDR3 protein: CASSVERGYTDTQYF
J gene: TRBJ2-3
V gene: TRBV9
clone size: once
D gene: TRBD2

CDR3 DNA: TGTGCCAGCAGCCGTATTAGCGGGGGGGCCGGAGATACGCAGTATTTT
CDR3 protein: CASSRISGGAGDTQYF
J gene: TRBJ2-3
V gene: TRBV5-5
clone size: few
D gene: TRBD2

CDR3 DNA: TGCGCCAGCAGCTCCTTACTAGCGGCAGCTGACAATGAGCAGTTCTTC
CDR3 protein: CASSSLLAAADNEQFF
J gene: TRBJ2-1
V gene: TRBV5-1
clone size: -
D gene: TRBD2

CDR3 DNA: TGTGCCAGCAGCTCTCCGGACAGACGGGCCGGGGAGCTGTTTTTT
CDR3 protein: CASSSPDRRAGELFF
J gene: TRBJ2-2
V gene: TRBV7-9
clone size: -
D gene: -

CDR3 DNA: TGTGCCAGCAGCTTTCTCTTTAGAGGAGTGATAGGCGAGCAGTACTTC
CDR3 protein: CASSFLFRGVIGEQYF
J gene: TRBJ2-7
V gene: TRBV5-6
clone size: -
D gene: -

CDR3 DNA: TGCAGCGTTGAAGAGGGCGACTACACCTTC
CDR3 protein: CSVEEGDYTF
J gene: TRBJ1-2
V gene: TRBV29-1
clone size: -
D gene: -

CDR3 DNA: TGTGCCAGCAGCTTAGGGGCGGGACTAGTGGGTTACGAGCAGTACTTC
CDR3 protein: CASSLGAGLVGYEQYF
J gene: TRBJ2-7
V gene: TRBV7-6
clone size: -
D gene: TRBD2

CDR3 DNA: TGCGCCAGCAGCCAAGGGGACAGGGATAATGAAAAACTGTTTTTT
CDR3 protein: CASSQGDRDNEKLFF
J gene: TRBJ1-4
V gene: TRBV4-3
clone size: -
D gene: TRBD1

CDR3 DNA: TGTGCCAGCAGCTGGTCGGGGGACAGGGGGGTCGAAGCTTTCTTT
CDR3 protein: CASSWSGDRGVEAFF
J gene: TRBJ1-1
V gene: TRBV7-2
clone size: -
D gene: TRBD1

CDR3 DNA: TGTGCCACCAGCAGAGATGTCGTCAGCGAGGGCTCTGGAAACACCATATATTTT
CDR3 protein: CATSRDVVSEGSGNTIYF
J gene: TRBJ1-3
V gene: TRBV15
clone size: -
D gene: -

CDR3 DNA: TGTGCCTGGAGGTCGGTTCTAAGCTCCTACGAGCAGTACTTC
CDR3 protein: CAWRSVLSSYEQYF
J gene: TRBJ2-7
V gene: TRBV30
clone size: -
D gene: -

CDR3 DNA: TGTGCCAGCAGCCTGACAGGGGGCCCCTACGAGCAGTACTTC
CDR3 protein: CASSLTGGPYEQYF
J gene: TRBJ2-7
V gene: TRBV5-4
clone size: -
D gene: TRBD1

CDR3 DNA: TGTGCCAGCAGTTCCCGAGGGGGGGGGCTACGGGAGCAGTTCTTC
CDR3 protein: CASSSRGGGLREQFF
J gene: TRBJ2-1
V gene: TRBV6-2/TRBV6-3
clone size: -
D gene: -

CDR3 DNA: TGTGCCAGTAGTGCGGGGACAGGCTATGGCTACACCTTC
CDR3 protein: CASSAGTGYGYTF
J gene: TRBJ1-2
V gene: TRBV27
clone size: -
D gene: TRBD1

CDR3 DNA: TGCGCCAGCAGCCCCTTGGACTACCCTGAGATCAATGAGCAGTTCTTC
CDR3 protein: CASSPLDYPEINEQFF
J gene: TRBJ2-1
V gene: TRBV4-1
clone size: -
D gene: -

CDR3 DNA: TGTGCCAGCAGTCCACAGGGGACTGGTTCCTACGAGCAGTACTTC
CDR3 protein: CASSPQGTGSYEQYF
J gene: TRBJ2-7
V gene: TRBV27
clone size: -
D gene: -

CDR3 DNA: TGTGCCAGTAGTGCACAGGGTCCCCATGGCTACACCTTC
CDR3 protein: CASSAQGPHGYTF
J gene: TRBJ1-2
V gene: TRBV19
clone size: -
D gene: -

CDR3 DNA: TGTGCCAGCTCACCAGCCCCTAGCGGGGGAAGCACAGATACGCAGTATTTT
CDR3 protein: CASSPAPSGGSTDTQYF
J gene: TRBJ2-3
V gene: TRBV18
clone size: -
D gene: TRBD2

CDR3 DNA: TGTGCCAGCAGTTTTTCATACGAGCAGTACTTC
CDR3 protein: CASSFSYEQYF
J gene: TRBJ2-7
V gene: TRBV12-3/TRBV12-4
clone size: -
D gene: -

CDR3 DNA: TGTGCCAGCAGCCAACCAGGGGATCCCTCTGGAAACACCATATATTTT
CDR3 protein: CASSQPGDPSGNTIYF
J gene: TRBJ1-3
V gene: TRBV14
clone size: -
D gene: -

CDR3 DNA: TGCAGCGTTGCAGGGGTCGAGCAGTACTTC
CDR3 protein: CSVAGVEQYF
J gene: TRBJ2-7
V gene: TRBV29-1
clone size: many
D gene: -

CDR3 DNA: TGTGCCGGCAAGAAAGGAGGGTTTAGTGGCTACACCTTC
CDR3 protein: CAGKKGGFSGYTF
J gene: TRBJ1-2
V gene: TRBV12-3/TRBV12-4
clone size: -
D gene: -

CDR3 DNA: TGTGCCACCAGCAGGGGAGGGAGGCTAAGCGGGAGATACAACGAGCAGTACTTC
CDR3 protein: CATSRGGRLSGRYNEQYF
J gene: TRBJ2-7
V gene: TRBV15
clone size: -
D gene: TRBD2

CDR3 DNA: TGTGCCAGCAGCTTGTTTCTAGCGGGGGTCATCTCCTACAATGAGCAGTTCTTC
CDR3 protein: CASSLFLAGVISYNEQFF
J gene: TRBJ2-1
V gene: TRBV5-4
clone size: -
D gene: TRBD2

CDR3 DNA: TGTGCCAGCAGTCCTCGCTCTACAGGGTACAATGAAAAACTGTTTTTT
CDR3 protein: CASSPRSTGYNEKLFF
J gene: TRBJ1-4
V gene: TRBV11-2
clone size: many
D gene: -

CDR3 DNA: TGTGCCAGCAGTGAATATTTTCCGCAGGGAAATTCCAATGAGCAGTTCTTC
CDR3 protein: CASSEYFPQGNSNEQFF
J gene: TRBJ2-1
V gene: TRBV25-1
clone size: -
D gene: -

CDR3 DNA: TGTGCCAGCAGTCATCCGGGACAGCTTAGCTCCTATAATTCACCCCTCCACTTT
CDR3 protein: CASSHPGQLSSYNSPLHF
J gene: TRBJ1-6
V gene: TRBV6-6
clone size: few
D gene: TRBD1

CDR3 DNA: TGCAGCGTTTCCCGTCGACTAGCGGGCTCCTACGAGCAGTACTTC
CDR3 protein: CSVSRRLAGSYEQYF
J gene: TRBJ2-7
V gene: TRBV29-1
clone size: -
D gene: TRBD2

CDR3 DNA: TGTGCCAGCTGGGGGGGACAGGGATCCTACGAGCAGTACTTC
CDR3 protein: CASWGGQGSYEQYF
J gene: TRBJ2-7
V gene: TRBV28
clone size: -
D gene: TRBD1

CDR3 DNA: TGTGCCTGGAGTTCCCCCCCAGGGGGCTATGGCTACACCTTC
CDR3 protein: CAWSSPPGGYGYTF
J gene: TRBJ1-2
V gene: TRBV30
clone size: -
D gene: TRBD1

CDR3 DNA: TGTGCCAGCAGCTTAGGGCTAGCGGGAGGAGACACCGGGGAGCTGTTTTTT
CDR3 protein: CASSLGLAGGDTGELFF
J gene: TRBJ2-2
V gene: TRBV11-3
clone size: -
D gene: TRBD2

CDR3 DNA: TGTGCCAGCAGTGAAGAGGGGCTAGCGGTAGACAATGAGCAGTTCTTC
CDR3 protein: CASSEEGLAVDNEQFF
J gene: TRBJ2-1
V gene: TRBV6-1
clone size: -
D gene: TRBD2

CDR3 DNA: TGTGCCAGCAGCCGAGACAGGTTGTCAGACGGCTACACCTTC
CDR3 protein: CASSRDRLSDGYTF
J gene: TRBJ1-2
V gene: TRBV14
clone size: -
D gene: -

CDR3 DNA: TGTGCCAGCAGCCAAGTCCGCGGGACAGGGGACTTAGAGACCCAGTACTTC
CDR3 protein: CASSQVRGTGDLETQYF
J gene: TRBJ2-5
V gene: TRBV3-1/TRBV3-2
clone size: -
D gene: TRBD1